Listed here is a single TCR beta chain. Sequenced by immunoSEQ multiplex PCR; TCRdb stores in-frame clones only, minus some. The sample records about 670,000 clones, about 90% being singletons. The entry originates in a study of blood T cell repertoires in COVID-19. V was clipped by 5 bases and J by 8 bases; unmatched bases: 8. The CDR3 is 15 amino acids. Germline V CDR1 and CDR2: SGHTA, FQGNSA. Sequenced input: peripheral blood. This chain joins TRBV7-2 and TRBJ2-1; the match to TRBD1 covers 11 bases. This sequence originates from a woman aged 18-29 years with acute or convalescent COVID-19. This CDR3 reads CASSPGQGDSDEQFF. The CDR3 DNA follows: TGTGCCAGCAGCCCGGGACAGGGGGATTCCGATGAGCAGTTCTTC.